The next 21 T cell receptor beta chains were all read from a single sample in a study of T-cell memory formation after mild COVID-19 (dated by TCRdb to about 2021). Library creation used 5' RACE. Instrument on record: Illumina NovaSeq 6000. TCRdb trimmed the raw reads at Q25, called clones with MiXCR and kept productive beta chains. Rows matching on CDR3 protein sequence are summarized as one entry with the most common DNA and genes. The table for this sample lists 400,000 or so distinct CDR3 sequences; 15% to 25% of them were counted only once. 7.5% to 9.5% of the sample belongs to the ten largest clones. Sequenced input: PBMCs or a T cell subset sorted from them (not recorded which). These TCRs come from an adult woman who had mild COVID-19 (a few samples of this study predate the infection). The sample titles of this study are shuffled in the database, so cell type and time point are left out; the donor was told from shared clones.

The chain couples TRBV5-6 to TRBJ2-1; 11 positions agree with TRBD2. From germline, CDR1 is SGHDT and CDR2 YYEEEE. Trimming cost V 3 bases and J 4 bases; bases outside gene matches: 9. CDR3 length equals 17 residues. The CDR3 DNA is TGTGCCAGCAGCTCTTTAGCGGGGGGGCTAGTTTACAATGAGCAGTTCTTC. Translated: CASSSLAGGLVYNEQFF. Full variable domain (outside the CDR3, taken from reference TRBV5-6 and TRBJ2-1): DAGVTQSPTHLIKTRGQQVTLRCSPKSGHDTVSWYQQALGQGPQFIFQYYEEEERQRGNFPDRFSGHQFPNYSSELNVNALLLGDSALYLCASSSLAGGLVYNEQFFGPGTRLTVL.

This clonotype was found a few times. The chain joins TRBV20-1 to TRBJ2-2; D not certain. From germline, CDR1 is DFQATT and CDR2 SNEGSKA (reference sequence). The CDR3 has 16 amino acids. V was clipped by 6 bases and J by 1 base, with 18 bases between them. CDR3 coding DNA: TGCAGTGCCCCGAGACCCGCTTCCCTGAACACCGGGGAGCTGTTTTTT. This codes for CSAPRPASLNTGELFF.

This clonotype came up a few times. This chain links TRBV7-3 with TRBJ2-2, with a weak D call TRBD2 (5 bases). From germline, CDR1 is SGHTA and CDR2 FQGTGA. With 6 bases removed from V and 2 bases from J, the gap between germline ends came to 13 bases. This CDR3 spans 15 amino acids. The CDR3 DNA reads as TGTGCCAGCAGATCCTCGGGGTCAAACACCGGGGAGCTGTTTTTT. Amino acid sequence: CASRSSGSNTGELFF.

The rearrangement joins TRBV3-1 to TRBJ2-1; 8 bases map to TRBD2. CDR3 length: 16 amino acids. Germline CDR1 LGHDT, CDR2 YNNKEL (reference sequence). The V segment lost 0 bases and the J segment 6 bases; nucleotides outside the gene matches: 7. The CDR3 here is CASSQDDGGALNEQFF. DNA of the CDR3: TGTGCCAGCAGCCAAGATGACGGGGGGGCTCTCAATGAGCAGTTCTTC.

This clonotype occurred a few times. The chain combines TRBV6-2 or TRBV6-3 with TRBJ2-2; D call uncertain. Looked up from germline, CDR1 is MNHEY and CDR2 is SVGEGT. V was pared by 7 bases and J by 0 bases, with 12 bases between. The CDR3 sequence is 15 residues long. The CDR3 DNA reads TGTGCCAGCACCCTCGGACGACCGAACACCGGGGAGCTGTTTTTT. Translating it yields CASTLGRPNTGELFF.

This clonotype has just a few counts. The CDR3 nucleotides are TGTGCCAGCAAGGGCGTTCGCAATGAGCAGTTCTTC. It specifies CASKGVRNEQFF. The chain is built from TRBV27 and TRBJ2-1; D uncertain. CDR1 and CDR2 from the germline V gene are MNHEY and SMNVEV (reference sequence). CDR3 size: 12 residues. With 7 bases removed from V and 6 bases from J, the gap between germline ends came to 10 bases.

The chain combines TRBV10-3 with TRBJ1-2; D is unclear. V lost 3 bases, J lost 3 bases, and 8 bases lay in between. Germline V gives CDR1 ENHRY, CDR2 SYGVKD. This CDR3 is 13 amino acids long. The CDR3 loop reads CAISDGLDYGYTF. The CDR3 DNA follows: TGTGCCATCAGTGACGGACTAGACTATGGCTACACCTTC.

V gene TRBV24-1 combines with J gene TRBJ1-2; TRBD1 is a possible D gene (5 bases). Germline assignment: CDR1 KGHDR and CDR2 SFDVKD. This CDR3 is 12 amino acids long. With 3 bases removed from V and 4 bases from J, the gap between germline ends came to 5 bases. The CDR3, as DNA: TGTGCCACCAGTGATGACAGCTATGGCTACACCTTC. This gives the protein CATSDDSYGYTF.

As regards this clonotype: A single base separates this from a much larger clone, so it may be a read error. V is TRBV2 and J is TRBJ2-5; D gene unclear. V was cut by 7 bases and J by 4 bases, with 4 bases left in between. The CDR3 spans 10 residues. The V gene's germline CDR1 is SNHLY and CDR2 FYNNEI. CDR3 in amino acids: CASTLETQYF. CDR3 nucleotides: TGTGCCAGCACCTTAGAGACCCAGTACTTC. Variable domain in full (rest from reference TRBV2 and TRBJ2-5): EPEVTQTPSHQVTQMGQEVILRCVPISNHLYFYWYRQILGQKVEFLVSFYNNEISEKSEIFDDQFSVERPDGSNFTLKIRSTKLEDSAMYFCASTLETQYFGPGTRLLVL.

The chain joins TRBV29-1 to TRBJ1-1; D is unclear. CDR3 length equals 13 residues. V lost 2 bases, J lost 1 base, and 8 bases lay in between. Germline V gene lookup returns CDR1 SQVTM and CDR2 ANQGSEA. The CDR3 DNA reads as TGCAGCGTTGAAAGGAACAGGAACACTGAAGCTTTCTTT. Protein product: CSVERNRNTEAFF.

CDR3 in DNA: TGCGCCAGCAGCACCGGGACTCCATTTGAGCAGTTCTTC. This encodes CASSTGTPFEQFF. The chain carries TRBV5-1 and TRBJ2-1; D is possibly TRBD2 (6 bases). In germline, CDR1 is SGHRS, CDR2 YFSETQ. V lost 4 bases to trimming and J lost 9 bases, with 14 bases between them. This CDR3 has 13 amino acids.

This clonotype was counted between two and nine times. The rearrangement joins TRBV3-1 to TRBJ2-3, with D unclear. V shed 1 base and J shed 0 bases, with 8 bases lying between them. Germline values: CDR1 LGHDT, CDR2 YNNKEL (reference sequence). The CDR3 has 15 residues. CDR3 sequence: CASSQVLVSTDTQYF. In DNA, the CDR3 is TGTGCCAGCAGCCAAGTCCTAGTGAGCACAGATACGCAGTATTTT.

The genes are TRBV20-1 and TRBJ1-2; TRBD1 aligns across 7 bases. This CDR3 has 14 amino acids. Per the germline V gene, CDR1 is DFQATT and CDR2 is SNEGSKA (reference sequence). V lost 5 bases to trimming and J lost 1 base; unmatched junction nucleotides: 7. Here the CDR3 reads CSAPDRINNYGYTF. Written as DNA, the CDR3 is TGCAGTGCTCCGGACAGGATCAATAACTATGGCTACACCTTC.

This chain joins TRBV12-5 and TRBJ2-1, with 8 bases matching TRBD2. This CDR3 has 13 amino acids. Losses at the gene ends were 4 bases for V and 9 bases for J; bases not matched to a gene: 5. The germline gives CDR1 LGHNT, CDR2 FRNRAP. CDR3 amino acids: CASGSIGGVEQFF. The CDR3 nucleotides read TGTGCTAGTGGTTCTATCGGGGGGGTTGAGCAGTTCTTC.

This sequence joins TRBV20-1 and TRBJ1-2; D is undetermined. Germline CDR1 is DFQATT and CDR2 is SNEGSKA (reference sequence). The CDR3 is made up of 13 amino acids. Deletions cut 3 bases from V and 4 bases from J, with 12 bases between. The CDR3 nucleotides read TGCAGTGCTAGTACCCGGGGTCCCTATGGCTACACCTTC. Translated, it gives CSASTRGPYGYTF.

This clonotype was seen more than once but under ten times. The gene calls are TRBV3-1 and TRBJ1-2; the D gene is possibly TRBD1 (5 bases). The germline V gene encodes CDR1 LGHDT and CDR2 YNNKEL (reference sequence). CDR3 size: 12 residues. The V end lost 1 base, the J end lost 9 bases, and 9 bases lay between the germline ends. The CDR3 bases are TGTGCCAGCAGCCAAGCCAGGGACCGCTACACCTTC. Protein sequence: CASSQARDRYTF.

CDR3 region: CASSILQETQYF. The CDR3 DNA sequence: TGCGCCAGCAGCATCCTCCAAGAGACCCAGTACTTC. V usage is TRBV5-1 and J usage is TRBJ2-5, with D uncertain. The CDR3 spans 12 residues. Trimming pared 4 bases from V and 1 base from J, leaving 5 bases between. Per germline, CDR1 SGHRS and CDR2 YFSETQ.

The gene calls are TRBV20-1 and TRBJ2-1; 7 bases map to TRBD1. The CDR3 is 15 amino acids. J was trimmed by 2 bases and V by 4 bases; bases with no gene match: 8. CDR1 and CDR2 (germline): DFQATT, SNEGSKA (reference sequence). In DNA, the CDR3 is TGCAGTGCTATACTGACAGGGTGGACCTACAATGAGCAGTTCTTC. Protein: CSAILTGWTYNEQFF.

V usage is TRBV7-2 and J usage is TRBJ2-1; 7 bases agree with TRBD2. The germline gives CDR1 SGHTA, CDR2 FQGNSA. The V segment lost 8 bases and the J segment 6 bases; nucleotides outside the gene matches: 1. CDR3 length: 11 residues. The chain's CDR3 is CASWEGNEQFF. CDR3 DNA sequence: TGTGCCAGCTGGGAGGGCAATGAGCAGTTCTTC.

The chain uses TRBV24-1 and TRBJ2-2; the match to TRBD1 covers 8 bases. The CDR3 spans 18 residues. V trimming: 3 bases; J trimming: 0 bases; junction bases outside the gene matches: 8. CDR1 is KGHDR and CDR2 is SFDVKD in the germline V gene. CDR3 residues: CATSDPTGAVSNTGELFF. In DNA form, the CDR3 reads TGTGCCACCAGTGATCCGACAGGGGCCGTCTCGAACACCGGGGAGCTGTTTTTT.

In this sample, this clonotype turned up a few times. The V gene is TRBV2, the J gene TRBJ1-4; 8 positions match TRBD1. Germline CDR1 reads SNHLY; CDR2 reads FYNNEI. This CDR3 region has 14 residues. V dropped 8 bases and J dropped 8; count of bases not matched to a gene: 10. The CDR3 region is CASGAGGMREKLFF. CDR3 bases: TGTGCCAGCGGGGCAGGGGGCATGAGGGAAAAACTGTTTTTT.